This T cell receptor (beta chain) was obtained from a study of CD8+CD57+ T cells in acquired aplastic anemia. Background on the study: DNA per sorted CD4+ or CD8+ sample ranged about 0.19 to 30 ug, averaging 3.2 ug. Overall study results and limits: The CD8+ Simpson's diversity of patients and controls was not significantly different.

This clonotype has a handful of counts. Its antigen is unidentified. This clone may be a read error of a much larger clone one base away. Trimming stripped 4 bases from V and 4 bases from J, with 17 bases between. The CDR3 runs 15 residues. Germline values: CDR1 SGHKS, CDR2 YYEKEE (reference sequence). Flow cytometry had shown expanded CD8+CD57+ cells in the patients chosen for sequencing. Acquired aplastic anemia of severe grade affected all patients. Blood was sampled before the patients had received any therapy. CDR3 and TCR beta VDJ profiling relied on a genomic DNA template. One entry per CDR3 protein results from TCRdb running MiXCR on the reads. The table has 150,000 to 200,000 distinct CDR3 sequences, roughly 43% seen once.

Sequencing was done on a sample of sorted CD4+, CD8+, or CD8+CD57+ T cells (not recorded which) from PBMCs. The chain has TRBV5-5 and TRBJ2-5; D could derive from TRBD1 or TRBD2 (5 bases each). The source of this sequence is a human donor with aplastic anemia. CDR3 DNA sequence: TGTGCCAGCAGCCTGAGGCTAGTGGGGACAGAGACCCAGTACTTC. Translation: CASSLRLVGTETQYF.